This T cell receptor beta chain appears in the sequencing data of a study of T cell repertoires in aging, cancer and after chemotherapy. Study as a whole: The full dataset contained approximately 9.6 million TCR reads. Points from the study as a whole: Healthy donors lost TCR diversity with age mainly through richness, cancer patients through richness and evenness.

Multiplex touch-down PCR with TRB-A/B primers amplified rearranged V-D-J TRB sequences. TCRdb processed the multiplex PCR reads anew with MiXCR; each CDR3 protein has one entry. The table has some 3,500 distinct CDR3 sequences, around 24% seen once. Amplification of TCR beta used genomic DNA extracted from peripheral blood. The V end lost 10 bases, the J end lost 2 bases, and 14 bases lay between the germline ends. This CDR3 contains 13 residues. CDR1 and CDR2 (germline): MNHEY, SMNVEV (reference sequence). A note on this clonotype: Its antigen is unidentified.

This TCR was recovered from a human donor with a blood cancer. This chain uses TRBV27 with TRBJ1-2; possible D gene TRBD1, 6 bases. The sample comprised blood. DNA of the CDR3: TGTGCCACCCGACAGGACATGAACTATGGCTACACCTTC. It specifies CATRQDMNYGYTF.